The rows below give T cell receptor beta chains drawn from one sample of a study of OX40 agonist ivuxolimab in advanced cancers. Only in-frame clones appear in the TCRdb table, and some are missing; sequencing was by immunoSEQ multiplex PCR. The sample consists of fewer than 65,000 clones, about nine tenths of them appearing once. The specimen comprised CD4+ or CD8+ T cells sorted from blood, sampled in a trial of the OX40 agonist ivuxolimab. The receptor set was obtained from an adult with an advanced solid tumor such as melanoma, head and neck, liver or kidney cancer. Both conserved end residues are part of each CDR3. Fields, in order: J gene, D gene, V gene, clone size, CDR3 protein, CDR3 DNA. A D gene is named only where the DNA matches it firmly. Clone size is not always given. Where it is, it says once, few, many or a class for expanded clones.

TRBJ1-5 | . | TRBV6-1 | . | CASRGGETDYQPQHF | TGTGCCAGCAGGGGGGGGGAGACGGATTATCAGCCCCAGCATTTT
TRBJ2-7 | TRBD2 | TRBV25-1 | . | CASSEWRGSSYEQYF | TGTGCCAGCAGTGAATGGCGGGGGTCTTCCTACGAGCAGTACTTC
TRBJ2-3 | TRBD1 | TRBV9 | . | CASSDTTGVTDTQYF | TGTGCCAGCAGCGACACGACAGGGGTCACAGATACGCAGTATTTT
TRBJ2-7 | TRBD1 | TRBV5-1 | . | CASTPGGTGVSAEQYF | TGCGCCAGCACTCCCGGCGGGACAGGGGTCTCCGCCGAGCAGTACTTC
TRBJ2-1 | . | TRBV11-2 | . | CASSLGQSSYNEQFF | TGTGCCAGCAGCTTAGGACAGTCCTCCTACAATGAGCAGTTCTTC
TRBJ2-6 | . | TRBV7-3 | . | CASSPAGPSGANVLTF | TGTGCCAGCAGCCCTGCGGGGCCGTCCGGGGCCAACGTCCTGACTTTC
TRBJ2-1 | TRBD2 | TRBV6-5 | once | CASSRTTGGWGEQFF | TGTGCCAGCAGTAGAACAACGGGAGGGTGGGGTGAGCAGTTCTTC
TRBJ2-7 | . | TRBV19 | . | CATSDLGRSSYEQYF | TGTGCCACCAGCGACCTAGGTAGAAGCTCCTACGAGCAGTACTTC
TRBJ2-7 | . | TRBV5-5 | . | CASSTGGSTGVGAYEQYF | TGTGCCAGCAGCACCGGGGGGTCCACAGGGGTCGGGGCCTACGAGCAGTACTTC
TRBJ1-4 | . | TRBV30 | . | CAGGMGSREKLFF | TGTGCCGGAGGGATGGGGTCCCGTGAAAAACTGTTTTTT
TRBJ1-1 | . | TRBV5-1 | . | CASSLVRGRTEAFF | TGCGCCAGCAGCTTGGTTCGGGGGCGGACTGAAGCTTTCTTT
TRBJ2-2 | . | TRBV5-4 | . | CASSLLAGNTGELFF | TGTGCCAGCAGCTTGTTGGCGGGGAACACCGGGGAGCTGTTTTTT
TRBJ2-1 | . | TRBV19 | once | CASSKQGTAEQFF | TGTGCCAGTAGTAAACAGGGTACTGCTGAGCAGTTCTTC
TRBJ1-1 | . | TRBV6-1 | few | CASSEPGMGTEAFF | TGTGCCAGCAGTGAACCGGGGATGGGCACTGAAGCTTTCTTT
TRBJ2-1 | TRBD2 | TRBV28 | . | CASSEAGGLSYNEQFF | TGTGCCAGCAGTGAAGCGGGAGGGCTTTCCTACAATGAGCAGTTCTTC
TRBJ2-6 | TRBD2 | TRBV18 | . | CASSPILAGGPSSSGANVLTF | TGTGCCAGCTCACCTATACTAGCGGGAGGGCCTAGTTCGAGCGGGGCCAACGTCCTGACTTTC
TRBJ1-1 | TRBD1 | TRBV6-5 | once | CASSYSGTGETEAFF | TGTGCCAGCAGTTACTCGGGGACAGGGGAAACTGAAGCTTTCTTT